The 9 T cell receptor beta chains below all came from one sample that was sequenced in a study of blood T cells in healthy people across ages. The second PCR ran 7 to 11 cycles with a sample-barcoded 5' primer and J-beta primers. TCRdb re-called the 5' RACE reads with MiXCR, one entry per CDR3 protein. There are 600,000 to 900,000 distinct CDR3 sequences in the sample; 25% to 30% occur only once, and roughly 3.1% lies in the top ten. The data were also submitted as part of a second study, on T cells of mothers and their children.

The specimen sequenced was blood. The origin of the receptors is a boy younger than 18 in good health.

This clonotype has only a few counts. Germline and junction disagree at one end, which may indicate a read error. This chain uses TRBV5-1 with TRBJ2-7; D might be TRBD1 or TRBD2, each matching 6 bases. The CDR3 sequence is 12 residues long. Germline CDR1 is SGHRS and CDR2 is YFSETQ. In DNA, the CDR3 is TGCGCCAGCAGCTTGGAGGGGGGACCCAAGGACTTC. It translates to CASSLEGGPKDF.

V gene TRBV6-6 combines with J gene TRBJ1-1; D is unresolved. Trimming cost V 2 bases and J 1 base, with 8 bases left between them. Germline CDR1 MNHNY, CDR2 SVGAGI (reference sequence). The CDR3 has 14 residues. The CDR3 loop is CASSYGQENTEAFF. CDR3 coding DNA: TGTGCCAGCAGTTACGGGCAGGAGAACACTGAAGCTTTCTTT.

The gene calls are TRBV14 and TRBJ2-2; D may be TRBD2 (6 bases). The CDR3 sequence is 18 residues long. V was pared by 4 bases and J by 0 bases, with 18 bases between. Germline CDR1 SGHDN, CDR2 FVKESK. The CDR3 sequence is CASSRPDYDRSNTGELFF. CDR3 nucleotides: TGTGCCAGCAGCCGACCGGACTACGACAGATCGAACACCGGGGAGCTGTTTTTT.

This clonotype was counted between two and nine times. This chain connects TRBV28 to TRBJ1-5; tentatively, D is TRBD1 (5 bases). Germline lookup yields CDR1 MDHEN and CDR2 SYDVKM. The CDR3 loop spans 16 amino acids. The V end was cut by 2 bases, the J end by 2 bases, with 13 bases between. The CDR3 loop is CASSLGGVPGNQPQHF. Written as DNA, the CDR3 is TGTGCCAGCAGTTTAGGAGGGGTTCCGGGCAATCAGCCCCAGCATTTT.

This clonotype has a handful of counts. The chain uses TRBV7-9 and TRBJ2-7; no definite D call. The J call may not be correct, given that the DNA end is closer to TRBJ2-1. Germline V lookup: CDR1 SEHNR, CDR2 FQNEAQ (reference sequence). CDR3 size: 14 residues. The CDR3 sequence: CASSPWVRIYEQFF. The CDR3 bases are TGTGCCAGCAGCCCTTGGGTGAGAATTTATGAGCAGTTCTTC.

This clonotype was seen a handful of times. This chain uses TRBV5-1 with TRBJ2-3; D possibly uses TRBD1 or TRBD2 (6 bases each). Germline CDR1 and CDR2: SGHRS and YFSETQ. The CDR3 consists of 16 residues. Trimming took off 0 bases at V and 2 bases at J, with 13 bases between the two ends. The CDR3 spells CASSLEGGSITDTQYF. The CDR3 DNA sequence: TGCGCCAGCAGCTTGGAAGGGGGGTCGATCACAGATACGCAGTATTTT.

The rearrangement uses TRBV5-1 and TRBJ2-4; TRBD2 matches at 15 bases. Germline lookup yields CDR1 SGHRS and CDR2 YFSETQ. The junction had 13 bases not matched to a gene; V was cut back by 4 bases and J by 2 bases. The CDR3 runs to 20 residues. CDR3 bases: TGCGCCAGCAGCCCGCCGTGGACTAGCGGGGGGGCCCTAACCAAAAACATTCAGTACTTC. Residues: CASSPPWTSGGALTKNIQYF.

The chain carries TRBV20-1 and TRBJ2-2; the D gene is possibly TRBD1 (6 bases). V shed 5 bases and J shed 2 bases, with 18 bases lying between them. This CDR3 spans 16 amino acids. Germline CDR1 DFQATT, CDR2 SNEGSKA (reference sequence). Here the CDR3 reads CSAHHKQGRNTGELFF. Written as DNA, the CDR3 is TGCAGTGCTCACCATAAACAGGGTAGAAACACCGGGGAGCTGTTTTTT.

This chain links TRBV7-7 with TRBJ2-5, with TRBD2 matching 11 bases. This CDR3 is 15 amino acids long. Germline V lookup: CDR1 SSHAT, CDR2 FNYEAQ (reference sequence). Trimming took 1 base from V and 10 from J; bases not matched to a gene: 8. CDR3 sequence (DNA): TGTGCCAGCAGCTTAGGGGTGACTAGCGGGACAGACCAGTACTTC. It translates to CASSLGVTSGTDQYF. The full variable domain, completed using reference TRBV7-7 and TRBJ2-5, is GAGVSQSPRYKVTKRGQDVTLRCDPISSHATLYWYQQALGQGPEFLTYFNYEAQPDKSGLPSDRFSAERPEGSISTLTIQRTEQRDSAMYRCASSLGVTSGTDQYFGPGTRLLVL.